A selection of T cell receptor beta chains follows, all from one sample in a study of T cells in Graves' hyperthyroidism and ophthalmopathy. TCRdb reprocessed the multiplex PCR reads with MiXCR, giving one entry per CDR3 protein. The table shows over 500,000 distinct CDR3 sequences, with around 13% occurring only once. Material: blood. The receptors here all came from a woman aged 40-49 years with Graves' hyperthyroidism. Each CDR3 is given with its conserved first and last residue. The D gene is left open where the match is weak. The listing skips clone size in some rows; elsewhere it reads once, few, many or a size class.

CDR3aa: CASSSQSSNEKLFF
CDR3nt: TGTGCCAGCAGCTCTCAGAGCTCTAATGAAAAACTGTTTTTT
len: 14
d_gene: .
v_gene: TRBV7-9
j_gene: TRBJ1-4
abundance: many

CDR3aa: CASSLSGRVDTEAFF
CDR3nt: TGCGCCAGCAGCTTGTCGGGGAGGGTTGACACTGAAGCTTTCTTT
len: 15
d_gene: .
v_gene: TRBV5-1
j_gene: TRBJ1-1
abundance: many

CDR3aa: CASSASGSAAGELFF
CDR3nt: TGTGCCAGCAGCGCTAGCGGGAGTGCGGCCGGGGAGCTGTTTTTT
len: 15
d_gene: TRBD2
v_gene: TRBV9
j_gene: TRBJ2-2
abundance: .

CDR3aa: CSAGGRTSVADTQYF
CDR3nt: TGCAGTGCTGGGGGCAGGACTAGCGTCGCAGATACGCAGTATTTT
len: 15
d_gene: TRBD2
v_gene: TRBV20-1
j_gene: TRBJ2-3
abundance: once

CDR3aa: CASSPYRGGQGVNRQFF
CDR3nt: TGTGCCAGCAGCCCCTACCGGGGGGGACAGGGGGTCAATAGGCAGTTCTTC
len: 17
d_gene: TRBD1
v_gene: TRBV5-6
j_gene: TRBJ2-1
abundance: many

CDR3aa: CASSGWDGGNTIYF
CDR3nt: TGTGCCAGCAGCGGCTGGGACGGAGGAAACACCATATATTTT
len: 14
d_gene: .
v_gene: TRBV7-9
j_gene: TRBJ1-3
abundance: many

CDR3aa: CASSGESSYNSPLHF
CDR3nt: TGTGCCAGCAGTGGAGAAAGCTCCTATAATTCACCCCTCCACTTT
len: 15
d_gene: .
v_gene: TRBV2
j_gene: TRBJ1-6
abundance: many

CDR3aa: CASGLEGYNSPLHF
CDR3nt: TGTGCTAGTGGCCTGGAGGGGTATAATTCACCCCTCCACTTT
len: 14
d_gene: .
v_gene: TRBV12-5
j_gene: TRBJ1-6
abundance: few

CDR3aa: CAWSSLLDEQYF
CDR3nt: TGTGCCTGGAGTTCTCTCCTGGACGAGCAGTACTTC
len: 12
d_gene: .
v_gene: TRBV30
j_gene: TRBJ2-7
abundance: many

CDR3aa: CSHINPWNEQFF
CDR3nt: TGCAGTCATATCAACCCCTGGAATGAGCAGTTCTTC
len: 12
d_gene: .
v_gene: TRBV20-1
j_gene: TRBJ2-1
abundance: .

CDR3aa: CASSLGTGYSYEQYF
CDR3nt: TGTGCCAGCAGTTTGGGAACAGGGTACTCCTACGAGCAGTACTTC
len: 15
d_gene: .
v_gene: TRBV12-3/TRBV12-4
j_gene: TRBJ2-7
abundance: many

CDR3aa: CASSPLGTSVKREQFF
CDR3nt: TGCGCCAGCAGCCCGCTCGGGACTAGCGTTAAGAGGGAGCAGTTCTTC
len: 16
d_gene: TRBD2
v_gene: TRBV4-1
j_gene: TRBJ2-1
abundance: .

CDR3aa: CASSLDFSWDSTNYGYTF
CDR3nt: TGTGCCAGCAGCTTAGATTTCAGCTGGGACAGTACTAACTATGGCTACACCTTC
len: 18
d_gene: TRBD1
v_gene: TRBV7-9
j_gene: TRBJ1-2
abundance: many

CDR3aa: CASSLGDGGADTQYF
CDR3nt: TGCGCCAGCAGCCTCGGAGACGGGGGGGCAGATACGCAGTATTTT
len: 15
d_gene: TRBD2
v_gene: TRBV4-1
j_gene: TRBJ2-3
abundance: many

CDR3aa: CASSLSTSFQLDEQFF
CDR3nt: TGTGCCAGTAGTCTGTCGACTAGCTTCCAACTGGATGAGCAGTTCTTC
len: 16
d_gene: TRBD2
v_gene: TRBV19
j_gene: TRBJ2-1
abundance: .

CDR3aa: CASRVSGTSGYEQYF
CDR3nt: TGTGCCAGCAGGGTCTCGGGGACTAGCGGCTACGAGCAGTACTTC
len: 15
d_gene: TRBD2
v_gene: TRBV2
j_gene: TRBJ2-7
abundance: many

CDR3aa: CASSFSGARYYGYTF
CDR3nt: TGTGCCAGCAGTTTTAGCGGGGCGCGGTACTATGGCTACACCTTC
len: 15
d_gene: .
v_gene: TRBV28
j_gene: TRBJ1-2
abundance: many

CDR3aa: CATKKSGNYNEQFF
CDR3nt: TGTGCCACCAAAAAAAGCGGGAACTACAATGAGCAGTTCTTC
len: 14
d_gene: TRBD2
v_gene: TRBV7-9
j_gene: TRBJ2-1
abundance: few

CDR3aa: CASSLGQAPETQYF
CDR3nt: TGTGCCAGCAGCTTAGGACAGGCCCCTGAGACCCAGTACTTC
len: 14
d_gene: TRBD1
v_gene: TRBV5-8
j_gene: TRBJ2-5
abundance: many

CDR3aa: CASSFTGTTLTGELFF
CDR3nt: TGCGCCAGCAGCTTTACCGGGACTACCCTCACCGGGGAGCTGTTTTTT
len: 16
d_gene: TRBD2
v_gene: TRBV5-1
j_gene: TRBJ2-2
abundance: .

CDR3aa: CASSKYSPKETQYF
CDR3nt: TGTGCCAGCTCTAAGTACAGTCCTAAAGAGACCCAGTACTTC
len: 14
d_gene: .
v_gene: TRBV12-3/TRBV12-4
j_gene: TRBJ2-5
abundance: many

CDR3aa: CASSVAGFYNEQFF
CDR3nt: TGTGCCAGCAGTGTAGCGGGATTTTACAATGAGCAGTTCTTC
len: 14
d_gene: TRBD2
v_gene: TRBV6-1
j_gene: TRBJ2-1
abundance: .